These 31 T cell receptor beta chains came from one sample sequenced in a study of shared clonotypes between healthy human individuals (dated by TCRdb to about 2020). The library was prepared using the immunoSEQ multiplex PCR assay. This is the immuneACCESS table as TCRdb keeps it, with only in-frame sequences that have V and J called. A part of the clones is gone; compared with another copy, unresolved V genes explain less than half, and the rest is unexplained. The sample has more than 2,000,000 clones on record, 85% to 95% of them singletons. The ten largest clones represent under 0.45% of the sample. What was sequenced was naive CD4+ T cells from PBMCs. Taken with the paper, the label for cell subset or site translates to: CD45RA+ positively selected. The receptors originated from a man aged 18-30 years in good health. Some clones in this sample may be carry-over from other donors' samples.

This clone showed up just a few times. The identical CDR3 is also encoded by other nucleotide sequences in the sample. The V and J genes are TRBV29-1 and TRBJ1-1; D is ambiguous. CDR3 length: 11 amino acids. Germline CDR1 reads SQVTM; CDR2 reads ANQGSEA. V lost 4 bases, J lost 0 bases, and 3 bases lay in between. The CDR3 sequence: CSVAVNTEAFF. The CDR3 DNA follows: TGCAGCGTTGCTGTGAACACTGAAGCTTTCTTT.

About this clone itself: The same CDR3 also results from other DNA sequences found in this sample. V and J are TRBV5-1 and TRBJ2-5; no definite D call. Germline V CDR1 and CDR2: SGHRS, YFSETQ. The CDR3 is 14 residues long. With 0 bases removed from V and 2 bases from J, the gap between germline ends came to 8 bases. The CDR3 nucleotides read TGCGCCAGCAGCTTGGAGGGTCTTCAAGAGACCCAGTACTTC. Translated, it gives CASSLEGLQETQYF.

The CDR3 is CSVAGPKGANVLTF. CDR3 sequence (DNA): TGCAGCGTTGCTGGCCCGAAGGGGGCCAACGTCCTGACTTTC. V usage is TRBV29-1 and J usage is TRBJ2-6; no clear D. The V end lost 4 bases, the J end lost 4 bases, and 11 bases lay between the germline ends. This CDR3 has 14 amino acids. Germline V gene data show CDR1 as SQVTM and CDR2 as ANQGSEA.

This chain joins TRBV5-6 and TRBJ2-7, with TRBD1 identical over 7 bases. The CDR3 is 13 amino acids. CDR1 is SGHDT and CDR2 is YYEEEE in the germline V gene. With 5 bases clipped from V and 7 bases from J, the junction kept 9 bases outside the gene matches. The CDR3 DNA reads TGTGCCAGCAGACTAAGACAGGGCGGAGAGCAGTACTTC. Its protein is CASRLRQGGEQYF.

This chain connects TRBV5-8 to TRBJ2-7; 10 bases match TRBD1. This CDR3 has 15 amino acids. With 4 bases clipped from V and 5 bases from J, the junction kept 9 bases outside the gene matches. Germline V gene sequence: CDR1 SGHTS, CDR2 YDEGEE. The CDR3 bases are TGTGCCAGCAGCCCCGGGCGACAGGGGGCTGACGAGCAGTACTTC. Amino acids: CASSPGRQGADEQYF.

The chain recombines TRBV19 with TRBJ2-7, with D possibly being TRBD1 (7 bases). Germline V gene data show CDR1 as LNHDA and CDR2 as SQIVND (reference sequence). The CDR3 has 15 amino acids. The V gene lost 7 bases and the J gene lost 2 bases, with 18 bases spanning the gap. The chain's CDR3 is CASTSRQGGTYEQYF. The CDR3 nucleotides are TGTGCCAGTACCTCGCGACAGGGAGGCACCTACGAGCAGTACTTC.

This chain uses TRBV28 with TRBJ2-1; D gene uncertain. V was clipped by 7 bases and J by 13 bases, with 20 bases between them. This CDR3 contains 13 residues. CDR1 is MDHEN, CDR2 SYDVKM, per germline. The CDR3 loop reads CASKSIPTTPQFF. The CDR3 nucleotides read TGTGCCAGCAAGTCAATCCCTACCACGCCACAGTTCTTC.

This clone was found once. The rearrangement uses TRBV5-4 and TRBJ1-3, with D hard to call. This CDR3 has 16 residues. The V end lost 5 bases, the J end lost 1 base, and 16 bases lay between the germline ends. Per the germline V gene, CDR1 is SGHNT and CDR2 is YYREEE (reference sequence). CDR3 sequence: CASSSGRTSSGNTIYF. CDR3 DNA sequence: TGTGCCAGCAGTTCCGGACGGACTTCTTCTGGAAACACCATATATTTT.

This chain joins TRBV7-9 and TRBJ2-4; no clear D. This CDR3 contains 16 residues. Germline lookup yields CDR1 SEHNR and CDR2 FQNEAQ (reference sequence). Trimming removed 1 base at V and 3 bases at J, with 13 bases between. The CDR3 reads CASSLGLPSSKNIQYF. The CDR3 DNA sequence: TGTGCCAGCAGCTTAGGGTTGCCGTCAAGCAAAAACATTCAGTACTTC.

The rearrangement links TRBV6-1 to TRBJ1-2; 10 nucleotides line up with TRBD1. After removal of 6 bases from V and 4 bases from J, the junction contained 5 bases not matched to a gene. CDR3 length equals 14 residues. Per germline, CDR1 MNHNS and CDR2 SASEGT. CDR3 coding DNA: TGTGCCAGCAGACGACAGGGGGCTCCCTATGGCTACACCTTC. This codes for CASRRQGAPYGYTF.

The rearrangement links TRBV4-3 to TRBJ1-2; D may be TRBD1 (5 bases). V was shortened by 2 bases and J by 4 bases, with 14 bases between the two germline ends. CDR1 and CDR2 (germline): LGHNA, YSLEER. The CDR3 has 15 amino acids. The CDR3 spells CASSQSSGGGYGYTF. The DNA of the CDR3 is TGCGCCAGCAGCCAATCCTCCGGCGGGGGCTATGGCTACACCTTC.

This clone occurred a few times. The V gene is TRBV28, the J gene TRBJ1-1; perhaps TRBD1 as D (6 bases). This CDR3 is built from 12 residues. The germline V gene encodes CDR1 MDHEN and CDR2 SYDVKM. The V and J ends lost 5 bases and 7 bases respectively, with 11 bases between them. CDR3 sequence: CASSIPGDEAFF. CDR3 DNA: TGTGCCAGCAGTATCCCAGGGGATGAAGCTTTCTTT.

This clone was picked up one time. The chain is built from TRBV5-4 and TRBJ2-5; maybe TRBD2 (5 bases). The CDR3 runs 15 residues. V was cut by 4 bases and J by 0 bases, with 13 bases left in between. Germline CDR1 reads SGHNT; CDR2 reads YYREEE (reference sequence). The CDR3 nucleotides read TGTGCCAGCAGCCGCAAAACGGGGTACCAAGAGACCCAGTACTTC. This sequence encodes CASSRKTGYQETQYF.

The chain links TRBV29-1 to TRBJ2-5, with TRBD1 as a possible D gene (5 bases). Germline CDR1 reads SQVTM; CDR2 reads ANQGSEA. There are 15 residues in the CDR3. Trimming pared 3 bases from V and 3 bases from J, leaving 17 bases between. Here the CDR3 DNA reads TGCAGCGTTGAGTCACAAGGCGAAGGGGAAGAGACCCAGTACTTC. This codes for CSVESQGEGEETQYF.

This chain joins TRBV5-1 and TRBJ2-3, with 12 bases lining up with TRBD1. Germline assignment: CDR1 SGHRS and CDR2 YFSETQ. J was trimmed by 4 bases and V by 4 bases; bases with no gene match: 7. This CDR3 region has 16 residues. CDR3 DNA: TGCGCCAGCAGCCCCGGGACAGGGGGCTACGCAGATACGCAGTATTTT. This translates into CASSPGTGGYADTQYF. Full variable domain (rest looked up from reference TRBV5-1 and TRBJ2-3): KAGVTQTPRYLIKTRGQQVTLSCSPISGHRSVSWYQQTPGQGLQFLFEYFSETQRNKGNFPGRFSGRQFSNSRSEMNVSTLELGDSALYLCASSPGTGGYADTQYFGPGTRLTVL.

The chain recombines TRBV7-3 with TRBJ1-1, with D hard to call. V was trimmed by 5 bases and J by 4 bases, leaving 11 bases between them. This CDR3 has 13 amino acids. Germline CDR1 reads SGHTA; CDR2 reads FQGTGA. The CDR3 bases are TGTGCCAGCAGCGAACAAGGCGTCACTGAAGCTTTCTTT. It translates to CASSEQGVTEAFF.

The CDR3 nucleotides are TGTGCCACCTGTTATCCCGCGAACACCGGGGAGCTGTTTTTT. It specifies CATCYPANTGELFF. V gene TRBV6-6 combines with J gene TRBJ2-2; D gene unclear. This CDR3 has 14 residues. V was pared by 10 bases and J by 0 bases, with 12 bases between. Germline values: CDR1 MNHNY, CDR2 SVGAGI (reference sequence).

The chain recombines TRBV5-1 with TRBJ2-7; unclear D gene. V lost 0 bases to trimming and J lost 6 bases, with 13 bases between them. The CDR3 contains 14 residues. From germline, CDR1 is SGHRS and CDR2 YFSETQ. CDR3 DNA sequence: TGCGCCAGCAGCTTGGGAGTCATTTCGGGCGAGCAGTACTTC. It yields the protein CASSLGVISGEQYF.

Regarding this clone: Other nucleotide sequences in the sample specify the same CDR3. This chain connects TRBV11-2 to TRBJ2-7; D is ambiguous. The CDR3 length is 13 residues. V was pared by 1 base and J by 3 bases, with 7 bases between. Germline V lookup: CDR1 SGHAT, CDR2 FQNNGV. The CDR3 spells CASSLGRDYEQYF. CDR3 bases: TGTGCCAGCAGCTTAGGCCGAGACTACGAGCAGTACTTC. The complete variable domain, with remaining parts taken from reference TRBV11-2 and TRBJ2-7, reads EAGVAQSPRYKIIEKRQSVAFWCNPISGHATLYWYQQILGQGPKLLIQFQNNGVVDDSQLPKDRFSAERLKGVDSTLKIQPAKLEDSAVYLCASSLGRDYEQYFGPGTRLTVT.

V gene TRBV18 combines with J gene TRBJ2-1; perhaps TRBD2 as D (7 bases). The CDR3 is made up of 13 amino acids. Germline CDR1 and CDR2: KGHSH and LQKENI. V lost 5 bases and J 8 bases, leaving 13 bases between the germline ends. CDR3 loop: CASSNRGAYEQFF. The DNA of the CDR3 is TGTGCCAGCTCAAATCGGGGGGCCTATGAGCAGTTCTTC.

As to this clone: In the same sample, other DNA sequences code for this CDR3. The rearrangement joins TRBV2 to TRBJ1-4; 7 nucleotides agree with TRBD1. The CDR3 is 15 amino acids. Trimming took 6 bases from V and 0 from J; bases not matched to a gene: 4. Looked up from germline, CDR1 is SNHLY and CDR2 is FYNNEI. In nucleotides, the CDR3 is TGTGCCAGCAGAGGGACAGCGGCAACTAATGAAAAACTGTTTTTT. It specifies CASRGTAATNEKLFF.

The chain employs TRBV4-1 and TRBJ1-5, with D maybe TRBD1 (5 bases). The length of the CDR3 is 19 residues. The V gene's germline CDR1 is MGHRA and CDR2 YSYEKL. V was clipped by 4 bases and J by 0 bases, with 22 bases between them. As DNA, the CDR3 is TGCGCCAGCAGCCCCACCGCGGGGGTTGGGGTTTTTAGCAATCAGCCCCAGCATTTT. Its protein product is CASSPTAGVGVFSNQPQHF.

The chain joins TRBV6-1 to TRBJ2-7; D is possibly TRBD2 (6 bases). Trimming removed 6 bases from V and 3 bases from J, with 15 bases in between. The CDR3 has 14 amino acids. The V gene's germline CDR1 is MNHNS and CDR2 SASEGT. The DNA of the CDR3 is TGTGCCAGCAGGGCGGGACCACTCTTCTACGAGCAGTACTTC. Translating gives CASRAGPLFYEQYF.

The rearrangement uses TRBV30 and TRBJ1-4; TRBD1 aligns across 9 bases. Germline CDR1 GTSNPN, CDR2 SVGIG (reference sequence). CDR3 length: 14 residues. Germline trimming cut 4 bases from V and 6 bases from J; bases unmatched to any gene: 6. The CDR3 DNA reads as TGTGCCTGGAACAAGGGACAGGGTGATGAAAAACTGTTTTTT. This gives the protein CAWNKGQGDEKLFF.

The chain uses TRBV11-2 and TRBJ1-3; 9 bases match TRBD1. V shed 6 bases and J 0 bases; nucleotides not matched to a gene: 6. The CDR3 consists of 16 residues. Germline CDR1 is SGHAT and CDR2 is FQNNGV. Written as DNA, the CDR3 is TGTGCCAGCAGTTCACAGGGGGCCTACTCTGGAAACACCATATATTTT. Its protein product is CASSSQGAYSGNTIYF.

This chain joins TRBV2 and TRBJ1-1, with D tentatively TRBD1 (6 bases). Trimming took off 6 bases at V and 0 bases at J, with 17 bases between the two ends. This CDR3 comprises 16 residues. From germline, CDR1 is SNHLY and CDR2 FYNNEI. The CDR3 nucleotides are TGTGCCAGCAGGGACCGGACAGCCCAGATGAACACTGAAGCTTTCTTT. It codes for CASRDRTAQMNTEAFF.

V and J are TRBV5-4 and TRBJ1-2, with 9 nucleotides matching TRBD1. The J segment lost 7 bases and the V segment lost 2 bases, leaving 6 bases of the junction unmatched. Germline CDR1 is SGHNT and CDR2 is YYREEE (reference sequence). The CDR3 has 14 residues. In DNA form, the CDR3 reads TGTGCCAGCAGCTTACAGGGGGCGAGGTTTGGCTACACCTTC. It translates to CASSLQGARFGYTF.

V gene TRBV5-1 combines with J gene TRBJ2-3; D is uncertain. V dropped 4 bases and J dropped 3 bases, with 15 bases sitting between them. The CDR3 totals 15 residues. Germline V lookup: CDR1 SGHRS, CDR2 YFSETQ. The CDR3 protein is CASSVTRPATDTQYF. The CDR3 region has the DNA TGCGCCAGCAGCGTGACTCGCCCCGCGACAGATACGCAGTATTTT.

This chain joins TRBV28 and TRBJ1-2; D call uncertain. Trimming stripped 3 bases from V and 8 bases from J, with 16 bases between. The CDR3 is 14 amino acids. The germline V gene has CDR1 MDHEN and CDR2 SYDVKM. The CDR3 loop reads CASSFLGRLEGYTF. In DNA form, the CDR3 reads TGTGCCAGCAGTTTCTTAGGGAGGTTAGAAGGCTACACCTTC.

V and J are TRBV7-9 and TRBJ2-3, with 7 nucleotides matching TRBD1. Germline lookup yields CDR1 SEHNR and CDR2 FQNEAQ (reference sequence). The CDR3 is 16 residues long. V shed 5 bases and J 6 bases; nucleotides not matched to a gene: 14. The CDR3 loop reads CASSTTGSRRGDTQYF. The CDR3 bases are TGTGCCAGCAGCACGACAGGGTCCCGTAGGGGGGATACGCAGTATTTT.

This clone showed up just once. The chain links TRBV28 to TRBJ1-5; 11 bases fit TRBD1. The CDR3 has 18 amino acids. Trimming cost V 6 bases and J 2 bases; bases outside gene matches: 12. The V gene's germline CDR1 is MDHEN and CDR2 SYDVKM. The CDR3 reads CASRLGTGGEFGNQPQHF. CDR3 DNA sequence: TGTGCCAGCAGACTAGGGACAGGGGGTGAATTTGGCAATCAGCCCCAGCATTTT.